This T cell receptor (beta chain) came from a study of kidney transplant recipient with SARS-CoV-2 infection. TCRdb independently ran MiXCR on the reads; one entry per CDR3 protein. The table includes fewer than 250,000 distinct CDR3 sequences, under 35% detected once. In its sample, this clonotype was seen many times. The V end lost 3 bases, the J end lost 6 bases, and 12 bases lay between the germline ends. This CDR3 has 13 amino acids. The germline gives CDR1 ENHRY, CDR2 SYGVKD. The rearrangement links TRBV10-3 to TRBJ2-7; D might be TRBD2 (7 bases). The clonotype originates from a young adult male patient who had COVID-19 and was a kidney transplant recipient. Some T cells may arise from the graft donor. The sequencing used a blood sample, collected at baseline and on day 111 from a kidney transplant recipient. This chain's CDR3 is CAISDGGRGEQYF. The CDR3, as DNA: TGTGCCATCAGTGACGGGGGGCGAGGCGAGCAGTACTTC.